Each of the 16 T cell receptor beta chains below was sequenced from the same sample in a study of blood T cell repertoires in COVID-19. Profiled with immunoSEQ multiplex PCR; TCRdb holds only in-frame clones, not every one. The sample includes hundreds of thousands of clones, roughly 90% seen only once; the top ten take about 0.8%. Sequenced sample: peripheral blood. The source is a man aged 60 to 69 with COVID-19, enrolled during active disease.

The V gene is TRBV11-1, the J gene TRBJ2-1; 10 nucleotides match TRBD2. This CDR3 is built from 15 residues. V dropped 2 bases and J dropped 6; count of bases not matched to a gene: 4. Germline V gene sequence: CDR1 SGHAT, CDR2 FQDESV (reference sequence). DNA for the CDR3: TGTGCCAGCAGCTTACGTACTAGCGGGATCAATGAGCAGTTCTTC. Amino acids: CASSLRTSGINEQFF.

Only a few counts were recorded for this clone. V gene TRBV5-8 combines with J gene TRBJ1-1; D is possibly TRBD1 (5 bases). The ends were cut back, 3 bases at V and 0 bases at J, with 9 bases in the middle. This CDR3 comprises 14 residues. Germline CDR1 and CDR2: SGHTS and YDEGEE. CDR3 sequence: CASSSRVMNTEAFF. The CDR3 DNA reads as TGTGCCAGCAGCTCCAGGGTGATGAACACTGAAGCTTTCTTT.

The chain recombines TRBV4-3 with TRBJ1-1, with a weak D call TRBD1 (6 bases). Germline CDR1 is LGHNA and CDR2 is YSLEER. Trimming removed 0 bases from V and 2 bases from J, with 7 bases in between. CDR3 length equals 14 residues. CDR3 in amino acids: CASSQEGGNTEAFF. CDR3 nucleotides: TGCGCCAGCAGCCAAGAAGGGGGAAACACTGAAGCTTTCTTT.

The genes are TRBV19 and TRBJ2-7, with 7 bases aligning to TRBD1. CDR3 length: 13 amino acids. Germline CDR1 and CDR2: LNHDA and SQIVND (reference sequence). V was clipped by 5 bases and J by 2 bases; unmatched bases: 3. The CDR3 nucleotides are TGTGCCAGTAGTGTCGGGACAGCCTACGAGCAGTACTTC. Translation: CASSVGTAYEQYF.

This chain joins TRBV27 and TRBJ2-1, with TRBD2 matching over 9 bases. V lost 5 bases and J lost 3; bases outside the gene matches: 11. CDR3 size: 17 residues. The V gene's germline CDR1 is MNHEY and CDR2 SMNVEV (reference sequence). CDR3 coding DNA: TGTGCCAGCAGTCCATCCTTAGAGCGGGGGGACTACAATGAGCAGTTCTTC. It is translated as CASSPSLERGDYNEQFF.

In this sample, this clone turned up once. The gene calls are TRBV19 and TRBJ2-2; TRBD2 aligns across 10 bases. The CDR3 spans 15 residues. With V trimmed by 5 bases and J by 4 bases, 4 bases remained unmatched. Looked up from germline, CDR1 is LNHDA and CDR2 is SQIVND (reference sequence). Here the CDR3 DNA reads TGTGCCAGTAGTCCCGTAGCGGGAGGCACCGGGGAGCTGTTTTTT. It is translated as CASSPVAGGTGELFF.

The genes are TRBV19 and TRBJ2-2, with D unclear. The length of the CDR3 is 15 residues. The germline V and J ends were trimmed by 5 bases and 5 bases, with 15 bases remaining between them. Germline V gives CDR1 LNHDA, CDR2 SQIVND (reference sequence). The chain's CDR3 is CASSLLPLITGELFF. The CDR3 region has the DNA TGTGCCAGTAGTCTTCTACCCCTTATAACCGGGGAGCTGTTTTTT. The variable domain in full, completed from reference TRBV19 and TRBJ2-2, reads DGGITQSPKYLFRKEGQNVTLSCEQNLNHDAMYWYRQDPGQGLRLIYYSQIVNDFQKGDIAEGYSVSREKKESFPLTVTSAQKNPTAFYLCASSLLPLITGELFFGEGSRLTVL.

The gene calls are TRBV7-2 and TRBJ2-4, with D possibly matching TRBD1 (6 bases). Trimming took off 5 bases at V and 9 bases at J, with 20 bases between the two ends. CDR1 SGHTA and CDR2 FQGNSA come from the germline V gene. This CDR3 contains 15 residues. CDR3 in DNA: TGTGCCAGCAGCCCAAGACAGGTAGTAATAGGCATTCAGTACTTC. The encoded protein is CASSPRQVVIGIQYF.

The rearrangement joins TRBV15 to TRBJ1-5; tentatively, D is TRBD1 (5 bases). This CDR3 region has 15 residues. The germline V gene encodes CDR1 LNHNV and CDR2 YYDKDF (reference sequence). V was shortened by 2 bases and J by 6 bases, with 14 bases between the two germline ends. The chain's CDR3 is CATSRTLGEAQPQHF. The CDR3 nucleotides read TGTGCCACCAGCAGAACCTTGGGGGAGGCTCAGCCCCAGCATTTT.

The chain links TRBV6-1 to TRBJ2-1; 12 bases align to TRBD2. The CDR3 length is 19 residues. CDR1 MNHNS and CDR2 SASEGT come from the germline V gene. The junction had 10 bases not matched to a gene; V was cut back by 1 base and J by 3 bases. The CDR3 DNA follows: TGTGCCAGCAGTGAAGGCCGAGCTAGCGGGAGGGCCATCTACAATGAGCAGTTCTTC. Encoded protein: CASSEGRASGRAIYNEQFF.

The chain uses TRBV12-3 or TRBV12-4 and TRBJ2-7; D may be TRBD2 (6 bases). V lost 2 bases and J 6 bases, leaving 11 bases between the germline ends. The CDR3 contains 13 residues. CDR3 sequence (DNA): TGTGCCAGCAGTTTATGGGGGGAAGGCGAGCAGTACTTC. It specifies CASSLWGEGEQYF.

The CDR3 DNA is TGTGCCAGCGTCTCCGGGACACCAATTGAAGCTTTCTTT. Translation: CASVSGTPIEAFF. This chain joins TRBV6-5 and TRBJ1-1, with a possible D match to TRBD1 (6 bases). The V end lost 8 bases, the J end lost 7 bases, and 17 bases lay between the germline ends. The CDR3 spans 13 residues. Germline V gene sequence: CDR1 MNHEY, CDR2 SVGAGI.

The V call is TRBV27, the J call TRBJ2-7; 13 bases agree with TRBD2. Trimming removed 7 bases from V and 11 bases from J; junction bases left unmatched: 20. The germline gives CDR1 MNHEY, CDR2 SMNVEV (reference sequence). The length of the CDR3 is 17 residues. The CDR3 coding sequence is TGTGCCAGCACCCCTGGACTAGCGGGAGTTGGGGTTAAATTGGAGTACTTC. This gives the protein CASTPGLAGVGVKLEYF.

The rearrangement links TRBV5-4 to TRBJ1-2; D remains ambiguous. The CDR3 is 14 amino acids. Trimming removed 4 bases from V and 4 bases from J, with 14 bases in between. From germline, CDR1 is SGHNT and CDR2 YYREEE (reference sequence). As DNA, the CDR3 is TGTGCCAGCAGCCCGACTACGGAATCCTATGGCTACACCTTC. It yields the protein CASSPTTESYGYTF.

CDR3 coding DNA: TGTGCCAGCAGCCCCTCTCCAACCGAGGGACTGCGGCGGGGCTACACCTTC. It codes for CASSPSPTEGLRRGYTF. The chain has TRBV5-4 and TRBJ1-2, with D possibly matching TRBD1 (5 bases). Germline V lookup: CDR1 SGHNT, CDR2 YYREEE (reference sequence). Trimming left V 4 bases short and J 8 bases short, with 27 bases between. The CDR3 is 17 amino acids.

This rearrangement joins TRBV5-5 to TRBJ2-7; 8 positions agree with TRBD2. Per the germline V gene, CDR1 is SGHKS and CDR2 is YYEKEE (reference sequence). The length of the CDR3 is 15 residues. Trimming took 2 bases from V and 5 from J; bases not matched to a gene: 9. The CDR3 region has the DNA TGTGCCAGCAGCTTTTCCGGGACTAGTCACAACGAGCAGTACTTC. It encodes CASSFSGTSHNEQYF.